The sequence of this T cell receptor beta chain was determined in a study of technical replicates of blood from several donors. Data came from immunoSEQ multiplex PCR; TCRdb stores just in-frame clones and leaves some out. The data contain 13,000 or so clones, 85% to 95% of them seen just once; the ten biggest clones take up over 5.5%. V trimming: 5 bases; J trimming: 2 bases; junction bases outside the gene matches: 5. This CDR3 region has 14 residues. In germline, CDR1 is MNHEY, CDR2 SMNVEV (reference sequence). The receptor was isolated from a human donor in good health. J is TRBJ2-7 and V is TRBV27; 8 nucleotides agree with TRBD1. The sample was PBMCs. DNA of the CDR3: TGTGCCAGCAGTCCCGGACAGGGTCCCTACGAGCAGTACTTC. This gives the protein CASSPGQGPYEQYF.